A single sample gave rise to the 14 T cell receptor beta chains below, sequenced in a study of blood T cell repertoires in COVID-19. The data were produced by immunoSEQ multiplex PCR, yet TCRdb's version contains in-frame clones alone and is incomplete. The sample lists fewer than 450,000 clones, about 92% occurring once. Sample: PBMCs or T cells enriched from blood (not recorded which). Receptors originate from a man younger than 35 who had recovered from COVID-19.

This clone has just one count. The chain has TRBV9 and TRBJ1-2, with 8 bases aligning to TRBD1. V shed 3 bases and J 7 bases; nucleotides not matched to a gene: 5. The CDR3 loop spans 13 amino acids. Germline loops: CDR1 SGDLS, CDR2 YYNGEE. Written as DNA, the CDR3 is TGTGCCAGCAGCGCCGGGACAGGTAGTGGCTACACCTTC. It encodes CASSAGTGSGYTF. The entire variable domain, with the rest obtained from reference TRBV9 and TRBJ1-2, is as follows: DSGVTQTPKHLITATGQRVTLRCSPRSGDLSVYWYQQSLDQGLQFLIQYYNGEERAKGNILERFSAQQFPDLHSELNLSSLELGDSALYFCASSAGTGSGYTFGSGTRLTVV.

The CDR3 nucleotides read TGTGCCAGCAGCCAGGACAGGGGTATCGATACGCAGTATTTT. The encoded protein is CASSQDRGIDTQYF. J is TRBJ2-3 and V is TRBV3-1 (or the pseudogene TRBV3-2), with 9 positions matching TRBD1. There are 14 residues in the CDR3. Germline-derived CDR1 and CDR2 are LGHDT and YNNKEL (reference sequence). J gave up 6 bases and V 3 bases, and 4 bases lay outside the gene matches.

The rearrangement joins TRBV5-1 to TRBJ2-1; TRBD1 matches at 9 bases. Losses at the gene ends were 2 bases for V and 7 bases for J; bases not matched to a gene: 4. The CDR3 is made up of 14 amino acids. CDR1 is SGHRS and CDR2 is YFSETQ in the germline V gene. The DNA of the CDR3 is TGCGCCAGCAGCTTAGGGACAGGGATAAATGAGCAGTTCTTC. Translated, it gives CASSLGTGINEQFF.

Details on this clone: The same CDR3 arises from other DNA sequences in this sample as well. The chain is built from TRBV9 and TRBJ2-5; the D gene is possibly TRBD2 (6 bases). The CDR3 is made up of 13 amino acids. Deletions cut 0 bases from V and 3 bases from J, with 6 bases between. Germline assignment: CDR1 SGDLS and CDR2 YYNGEE. CDR3 nucleotide sequence: TGTGCCAGCAGCGTAGGACTAGAAGAGACCCAGTACTTC. It is translated as CASSVGLEETQYF.

The sample holds one count of this clone. The chain is built from TRBV30 and TRBJ2-1; TRBD2 matches 13 bases. The J segment lost 7 bases and the V segment lost 3 bases, leaving 6 bases of the junction unmatched. The CDR3 extends over 15 amino acids. Germline lookup yields CDR1 GTSNPN and CDR2 SVGIG (reference sequence). The CDR3 nucleotides read TGTGCCTGGAGACTAGCGGGAGGGTTTTTTAATGAGCAGTTCTTC. As protein: CAWRLAGGFFNEQFF.

V and J are TRBV27 and TRBJ1-4, with TRBD1 identical over 8 bases. In germline, CDR1 is MNHEY, CDR2 SMNVEV (reference sequence). V lost 8 bases to trimming and J lost 0 bases; unmatched junction nucleotides: 2. CDR3 size: 14 residues. This chain's CDR3 is CASGQGATNEKLFF. The CDR3 nucleotides are TGTGCCAGCGGACAGGGAGCAACTAATGAAAAACTGTTTTTT.

This clone was seen only a few times. The gene calls are TRBV2 and TRBJ1-1; D remains ambiguous. The CDR3 spans 13 residues. V was shortened by 8 bases and J by 8 bases, with 18 bases between the two germline ends. Per germline, CDR1 SNHLY and CDR2 FYNNEI. The CDR3 is CASALRFLGEAFF. Written as DNA, the CDR3 is TGTGCCAGCGCGTTAAGGTTTCTCGGGGAAGCTTTCTTT.

This chain connects TRBV5-6 to TRBJ2-7, with D unresolved. The V gene lost 0 bases and the J gene lost 5 bases, with 9 bases spanning the gap. The CDR3 runs to 13 residues. Per germline, CDR1 SGHDT and CDR2 YYEEEE. CDR3 residues: CASSLGRRNEQYF. CDR3 nucleotides: TGTGCCAGCAGCTTGGGGCGGCGTAACGAGCAGTACTTC. Complete variable domain (other parts from reference TRBV5-6 and TRBJ2-7): DAGVTQSPTHLIKTRGQQVTLRCSPKSGHDTVSWYQQALGQGPQFIFQYYEEEERQRGNFPDRFSGHQFPNYSSELNVNALLLGDSALYLCASSLGRRNEQYFGPGTRLTVT.

The V call is TRBV11-3, the J call TRBJ2-1, with D possibly being TRBD2 (6 bases). V lost 4 bases to trimming and J lost 8 bases, with 6 bases between them. Germline V gives CDR1 SGHNT, CDR2 YENEEA. This CDR3 is 11 amino acids long. The DNA for the CDR3 is TGTGCCAGCAGCTCGGGGGATGAGCAGTTCTTC. It specifies CASSSGDEQFF.

V usage is TRBV2 and J usage is TRBJ1-2; TRBD1 matches 8 bases. CDR3 size: 14 residues. The junction had 8 bases not matched to a gene; V was cut back by 5 bases and J by 6 bases. CDR1 and CDR2 from the germline V gene are SNHLY and FYNNEI. CDR3 region: CASSNDRGFHGYTF. The DNA of the CDR3 is TGTGCCAGCAGTAACGACAGGGGATTTCATGGCTACACCTTC.

V and J are TRBV27 and TRBJ2-1; maybe TRBD2 (5 bases). Per the germline V gene, CDR1 is MNHEY and CDR2 is SMNVEV (reference sequence). This CDR3 is built from 14 residues. V lost 2 bases to trimming and J lost 6 bases, with 11 bases between them. The CDR3 coding sequence is TGTGCCAGCAGTTTAGAGGGAAGGGCCAATGAGCAGTTCTTC. Translating it yields CASSLEGRANEQFF.

V and J are TRBV19 and TRBJ1-1; 7 bases fit TRBD1. There are 16 residues in the CDR3. The V gene end was trimmed by 7 bases and the J gene end by 7 bases; junction bases not matched to a gene: 18. Germline V gene sequence: CDR1 LNHDA, CDR2 SQIVND (reference sequence). The DNA for the CDR3 is TGTGCCAGTAAGGGGTTCCTGACAGGGAAAAGGAATGAAGCTTTCTTT. It yields the protein CASKGFLTGKRNEAFF.

The chain is built from TRBV15 and TRBJ1-4; 9 bases agree with TRBD1. V dropped 1 base and J dropped 12; count of bases not matched to a gene: 6. The CDR3 is made up of 14 amino acids. In germline, CDR1 is LNHNV, CDR2 YYDKDF (reference sequence). In nucleotides, the CDR3 is TGTGCCACCAGCAGAGGGGACAGGGACGCTCAACTGTTTTTT. Translating it yields CATSRGDRDAQLFF.

V is TRBV2 and J is TRBJ1-1; D not resolved. Trimming took 6 bases from V and 0 from J, leaving 11 bases between them. Per germline, CDR1 SNHLY and CDR2 FYNNEI. The CDR3 spans 14 residues. The CDR3 DNA follows: TGTGCCAGCAGCGTCGCAGGTTTGAACACTGAAGCTTTCTTT. This codes for CASSVAGLNTEAFF.